The T cell receptor (beta chain) under discussion was sequenced for a study of early T cells in non-severe SARS-CoV-2 infection. Overall study context: Alpha and beta chains were unpaired, from unsorted whole-blood bulk RNA. Study outcomes and limitations: Matching results from VDJdb favored anti-spike CD8 responses, leaving private and CD4 specificities undetected.

The sample holds many counts of this clonotype. Its matching antigen is unknown. Unique molecular identifier tags were affixed to discrete cDNA molecules. MiXCR, run by TCRdb on the 5' RACE reads, gives a single entry per CDR3 protein. Altogether about 19,000 distinct CDR3 sequences are present, approximately 4% being singletons, with the ten largest covering over 7%. From germline, CDR1 is SGHRS and CDR2 YFSETQ. The CDR3 loop spans 18 amino acids. V shed 3 bases and J 4 bases; nucleotides not matched to a gene: 15. This TCR was sampled from an adult who was a healthcare worker with PCR-confirmed SARS-CoV-2 infection or an uninfected control (not recorded which). The sample taken for sequencing was whole blood. The chain has TRBV5-1 and TRBJ2-5, with TRBD1 identical over 10 bases. This chain's CDR3 is CASSWGRTGGLRVETQYF. The CDR3 DNA is TGCGCCAGCAGCTGGGGACGGACAGGGGGTCTTAGGGTAGAGACCCAGTACTTC. The full variable domain, in which reference TRBV5-1 and TRBJ2-5 provide the parts outside the CDR3, is KAGVTQTPRYLIKTRGQQVTLSCSPISGHRSVSWYQQTPGQGLQFLFEYFSETQRNKGNFPGRFSGRQFSNSRSEMNVSTLELGDSALYLCASSWGRTGGLRVETQYFGPGTRLLVL.